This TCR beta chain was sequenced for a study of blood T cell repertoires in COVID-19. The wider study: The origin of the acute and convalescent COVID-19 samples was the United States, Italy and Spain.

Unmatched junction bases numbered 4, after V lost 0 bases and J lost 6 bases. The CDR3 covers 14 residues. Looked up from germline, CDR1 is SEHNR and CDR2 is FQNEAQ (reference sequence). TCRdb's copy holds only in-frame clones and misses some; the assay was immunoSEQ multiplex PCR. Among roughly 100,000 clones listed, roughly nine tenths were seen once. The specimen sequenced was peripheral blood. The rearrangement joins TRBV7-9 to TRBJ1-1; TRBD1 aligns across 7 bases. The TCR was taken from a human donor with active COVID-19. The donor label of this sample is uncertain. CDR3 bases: TGTGCCAGCAGCTTAGCAGAGGGGGCCTCTGAAGCTTTCTTT. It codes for CASSLAEGASEAFF.